The 3 T cell receptor beta chains presented below share a single source sample, sequenced in a study of shared clonotypes between healthy human individuals (dated by TCRdb to 2020 to 2022). Libraries were constructed by the immunoSEQ multiplex PCR assay. In its TCRdb copy, this immuneACCESS table keeps in-frame sequences only and misses some clones. Where compared with another copy, unresolved V genes explain less than half of these, and the others have no known cause. This sample has 850,000 to 1,100,000 clones in its table, and about 80% of those were observed once. The ten largest account for 0.89% of the sample. The sample taken for sequencing was memory CD4+ T cells from PBMCs. Sample cell subset or site, as interpreted from the label and publication: CD45RA-negative fraction. These receptors all stem from a man aged 18 to 29 in good health. Some clones in this sample may be carry-over from other donors' samples.

This CDR3 is CAWSVGGPNEQFF. CDR3 sequence (DNA): TGTGCCTGGAGTGTGGGAGGGCCAAACGAGCAGTTCTTC. The rearrangement links TRBV30 to TRBJ2-1, with 7 bases lining up with TRBD2. This CDR3 is built from 13 residues. V trimming: 0 bases; J trimming: 10 bases; junction bases outside the gene matches: 6. The germline gives CDR1 GTSNPN, CDR2 SVGIG (reference sequence).

V and J are TRBV5-6 and TRBJ1-2; TRBD1 is a possible D gene (5 bases). Per germline, CDR1 SGHDT and CDR2 YYEEEE. The length of the CDR3 is 14 residues. Deletions cut 2 bases from V and 8 bases from J, with 16 bases between. The chain's CDR3 is CASSLRGIGSGYTF. CDR3 nucleotides: TGTGCCAGCAGCTTAAGGGGAATAGGTAGCGGCTACACCTTC. Full variable domain (outside the CDR3, taken from reference TRBV5-6 and TRBJ1-2): DAGVTQSPTHLIKTRGQQVTLRCSPKSGHDTVSWYQQALGQGPQFIFQYYEEEERQRGNFPDRFSGHQFPNYSSELNVNALLLGDSALYLCASSLRGIGSGYTFGSGTRLTVV.

The rearrangement joins TRBV7-9 to TRBJ2-5; 13 bases line up with TRBD2. CDR1 and CDR2 (germline): SEHNR, FQNEAQ (reference sequence). There are 19 residues in the CDR3. The V and J ends lost 5 bases and 0 bases, in that order; junction bases with no gene match: 12. The CDR3 DNA follows: TGTGCCAGCAGCATGAGGCCGGGACTAGCGGGGCCGTACCAAGAGACCCAGTACTTC. This gives the protein CASSMRPGLAGPYQETQYF.